This T cell receptor (beta chain) was documented in a study of T cells after yellow fever vaccination. Across the whole study: With SMART-Seq v4 Ultra Low Input, the fractions containing low cell numbers were prepared.

CDR3 size: 13 residues. Trimming took off 3 bases at V and 1 base at J, with 6 bases between the two ends. In germline, CDR1 is LNHNV, CDR2 YYDKDF (reference sequence). This clonotype was counted many times. Template switching with 5'RACE generated the TCR cDNA and added a universal primer site and UMIs. MiXCR was run by TCRdb on the 5' RACE reads, yielding one entry per CDR3 protein. The sample has around 350,000 distinct CDR3 sequences, roughly 6.1% seen once. This specimen was PBMCs, taken 5 days after the yellow fever booster vaccination. V and J are TRBV15 and TRBJ1-2; D uncertain. The clonotype comes from a man aged 25 to 45 who received the YFV17D yellow fever vaccine. CDR3 in DNA: TGTGCCACCAGCAGGGACCTTAACTATGGCTACACCTTC. Translated: CATSRDLNYGYTF.